This is a list of T cell receptor beta chains from one sample in a study of radiation and T cells in renal cell carcinoma. Some clones are missing from TCRdb's copy, which holds only in-frame ones; the method was immunoSEQ multiplex PCR. The table shows tens of thousands of clones, with less than 85% occurring only once. Source: blood, taken from a patient whose treatment included radiotherapy and nephrectomy. These receptors all stem from a woman aged 70-85 years with renal cell carcinoma. Both conserved end residues are part of each CDR3. Each record gives: clone size, J gene, D gene, V gene, CDR3 DNA, CDR3 protein. D genes are given only for firm matches. Rows may omit the clone size; those that give it use once, few, many or a size class.

clone size: .; J gene: TRBJ2-1; D gene: .; V gene: TRBV5-1; CDR3 DNA: TGCGCCAGCAGCCCTCCGGGCATTAACAATGAGCAGTTCTTC; CDR3 protein: CASSPPGINNEQFF
clone size: once; J gene: TRBJ2-7; D gene: .; V gene: TRBV6-1; CDR3 DNA: TGTGCCAGCAGTGAGGGGGGCAGTCGTGCCTACGAGCAGTACTTC; CDR3 protein: CASSEGGSRAYEQYF
clone size: .; J gene: TRBJ2-7; D gene: TRBD2; V gene: TRBV10-1; CDR3 DNA: TGCGCCAGCAGTCGGGGGGGCGGCTACGAGCAGTACTTC; CDR3 protein: CASSRGGGYEQYF
clone size: .; J gene: TRBJ2-7; D gene: .; V gene: TRBV6-5; CDR3 DNA: TGTGCCAGCAAGTCCCACGAGGACAACGCCTACGAGCAGTACTTC; CDR3 protein: CASKSHEDNAYEQYF
clone size: .; J gene: TRBJ2-7; D gene: .; V gene: TRBV5-1; CDR3 DNA: TGCGCCAGCAGCTTGGACCACTACGAGCAGTACTTC; CDR3 protein: CASSLDHYEQYF
clone size: .; J gene: TRBJ1-6; D gene: .; V gene: TRBV2; CDR3 DNA: TGTGCCAGCAGTGAAAGGGGGGACAATTCACCCCTCCACTTT; CDR3 protein: CASSERGDNSPLHF
clone size: .; J gene: TRBJ1-6; D gene: .; V gene: TRBV15; CDR3 DNA: TGTGCCACCAGGAGAGAGGGGCTTATAGGTTCACCCCTCCACTTT; CDR3 protein: CATRREGLIGSPLHF
clone size: .; J gene: TRBJ2-1; D gene: TRBD2; V gene: TRBV6-5; CDR3 DNA: TGTGCCAGCAGTTACTCAGGACTAGCGGGCCAGAATGAGCAGTTCTTC; CDR3 protein: CASSYSGLAGQNEQFF
clone size: once; J gene: TRBJ1-2; D gene: TRBD1; V gene: TRBV2; CDR3 DNA: TGTGCCAGCAGTAGGCGGACAGGGCAAGGCCACTATGGCTACACCTTC; CDR3 protein: CASSRRTGQGHYGYTF
clone size: .; J gene: TRBJ2-2; D gene: TRBD1; V gene: TRBV27; CDR3 DNA: TGTGCCAGCAGTCTCTGGACAGGGGGACGAGATACCGGGGAGCTGTTTTTT; CDR3 protein: CASSLWTGGRDTGELFF
clone size: .; J gene: TRBJ2-7; D gene: .; V gene: TRBV5-5; CDR3 DNA: TGTGCCAGCAGCTGGGACCTAGGAACAACCTACGAGCAGTACTTC; CDR3 protein: CASSWDLGTTYEQYF
clone size: few; J gene: TRBJ1-5; D gene: TRBD1; V gene: TRBV2; CDR3 DNA: TGTGCCAGCACAGGGGGGGACGCTTTCGGTTCGCCCCAGCATTTT; CDR3 protein: CASTGGDAFGSPQHF
clone size: .; J gene: TRBJ2-7; D gene: .; V gene: TRBV7-8; CDR3 DNA: TGTGCCAGCAGCTTAGGTGTGGAGCGCGAGCAGTACTTC; CDR3 protein: CASSLGVEREQYF
clone size: .; J gene: TRBJ2-5; D gene: TRBD2; V gene: TRBV2; CDR3 DNA: TGTGCCAGCAGTGAGGGGCTAGCGGGGAGGGAGACCCAGTACTTC; CDR3 protein: CASSEGLAGRETQYF
clone size: few; J gene: TRBJ2-7; D gene: .; V gene: TRBV9; CDR3 DNA: TGTGCCAGCAGCGAGACCAGAAACTACGAGCAGTACTTC; CDR3 protein: CASSETRNYEQYF
clone size: .; J gene: TRBJ2-3; D gene: TRBD1; V gene: TRBV29-1; CDR3 DNA: TGCAGCGTTGTCCCTGGACAGGGGGCAGGCGATACGCAGTATTTT; CDR3 protein: CSVVPGQGAGDTQYF
clone size: .; J gene: TRBJ2-3; D gene: TRBD1; V gene: TRBV6-4; CDR3 DNA: TGTGCCAGCAGTTCGGGACAGCAACGGGATACGCAGTATTTT; CDR3 protein: CASSSGQQRDTQYF
clone size: .; J gene: TRBJ1-1; D gene: .; V gene: TRBV6-5; CDR3 DNA: TGTGCCAGCAGTTCTGGATGGAACACTGAAGCTTTCTTT; CDR3 protein: CASSSGWNTEAFF
clone size: .; J gene: TRBJ2-7; D gene: .; V gene: TRBV9; CDR3 DNA: TGTGCCAGCAGCGCCGGTTTGGGGGTTTACGAGCAGTACTTC; CDR3 protein: CASSAGLGVYEQYF
clone size: once; J gene: TRBJ2-3; D gene: .; V gene: TRBV18; CDR3 DNA: TGTGCCAGCTCACCGACGGGCCCACGGGATACGCAGTATTTT; CDR3 protein: CASSPTGPRDTQYF
clone size: .; J gene: TRBJ2-7; D gene: TRBD2; V gene: TRBV27; CDR3 DNA: TGTGCCAGCAGCTCATATGGGGGGGCCTACGAGCAGTACTTC; CDR3 protein: CASSSYGGAYEQYF
clone size: .; J gene: TRBJ1-2; D gene: .; V gene: TRBV5-5; CDR3 DNA: TGTGCCAGCAGCTTGAGAGAGGTTCGCTATGGCTACACCTTC; CDR3 protein: CASSLREVRYGYTF
clone size: few; J gene: TRBJ2-1; D gene: TRBD2; V gene: TRBV5-1; CDR3 DNA: TGCGCCAGCAGCTTGATTCTAGCGGGAAGCGGCGAGCAGTTCTTC; CDR3 protein: CASSLILAGSGEQFF
clone size: .; J gene: TRBJ2-7; D gene: .; V gene: TRBV30; CDR3 DNA: TGTGCCTGGAATCCCGGGGGCGGCGAGCAGTACTTC; CDR3 protein: CAWNPGGGEQYF
clone size: .; J gene: TRBJ1-2; D gene: .; V gene: TRBV27; CDR3 DNA: TGTGCCAGCAGTTGGAAAGGGAGTAGGTATGACTATGGCTACACCTTC; CDR3 protein: CASSWKGSRYDYGYTF
clone size: .; J gene: TRBJ2-1; D gene: .; V gene: TRBV27; CDR3 DNA: TGTGCCAGCAGTTTTTCCGCGGGATCGATGGATGAGCAGTTCTTC; CDR3 protein: CASSFSAGSMDEQFF
clone size: .; J gene: TRBJ2-5; D gene: TRBD2; V gene: TRBV4-2; CDR3 DNA: TGTGCCAGCAGCCAAGAAGGGGGCGGGGGGGCCGTGGAGACCCAGTACTTC; CDR3 protein: CASSQEGGGGAVETQYF
clone size: .; J gene: TRBJ2-1; D gene: .; V gene: TRBV2; CDR3 DNA: TGTGCCAGCAAGTGGACAGTGATGAGGTTGGAGCAGTTCTTC; CDR3 protein: CASKWTVMRLEQFF
clone size: .; J gene: TRBJ1-5; D gene: .; V gene: TRBV19; CDR3 DNA: TGTGCCAGTACACAGGGCCCTAGGCCCAATCAGCCCCAGCATTTT; CDR3 protein: CASTQGPRPNQPQHF
clone size: .; J gene: TRBJ2-7; D gene: TRBD2; V gene: TRBV29-1; CDR3 DNA: TGCAGCGTTGAGGGGACTAGCGGGGTCTACGAGCAGTACTTC; CDR3 protein: CSVEGTSGVYEQYF
clone size: .; J gene: TRBJ1-5; D gene: .; V gene: TRBV19; CDR3 DNA: TGTGCCAGTAGTATGCGGCTCAATCAGCCCCAGCATTTT; CDR3 protein: CASSMRLNQPQHF
clone size: .; J gene: TRBJ1-1; D gene: .; V gene: TRBV6-6; CDR3 DNA: TGTGCCAGCAGAGACCCAAGGGGCGACACTGAAGCTTTCTTT; CDR3 protein: CASRDPRGDTEAFF
clone size: .; J gene: TRBJ2-5; D gene: TRBD2; V gene: TRBV5-8; CDR3 DNA: TGTGCCAGCAGCTTGGGGGGGACTAGCGGGACCCAGTACTTC; CDR3 protein: CASSLGGTSGTQYF
clone size: .; J gene: TRBJ1-2; D gene: TRBD1; V gene: TRBV18; CDR3 DNA: TGTGCCAGCTCACCAACAGGGGAGGCGGGGAACTATGGCTACACCTTC; CDR3 protein: CASSPTGEAGNYGYTF
clone size: few; J gene: TRBJ1-1; D gene: .; V gene: TRBV14; CDR3 DNA: TGTGCCAGCAGCCAAGTGGCAGGGGTGACTGAAGCTTTCTTT; CDR3 protein: CASSQVAGVTEAFF
clone size: .; J gene: TRBJ1-3; D gene: .; V gene: TRBV19; CDR3 DNA: TGTGCCAGTACCCCGGACGGAACCTCTGGAAACACCATATATTTT; CDR3 protein: CASTPDGTSGNTIYF
clone size: .; J gene: TRBJ2-2; D gene: .; V gene: TRBV6-1; CDR3 DNA: TGTGCCAGCCGGCGACAGGCTCCCGGCGGGGAGCTGTTTTTT; CDR3 protein: CASRRQAPGGELFF
clone size: .; J gene: TRBJ2-2; D gene: .; V gene: TRBV6-5; CDR3 DNA: TGTGCCAGCAAGGGACCGAACACCGGGGAGCTGTTTTTT; CDR3 protein: CASKGPNTGELFF
clone size: few; J gene: TRBJ2-5; D gene: TRBD2; V gene: TRBV5-1; CDR3 DNA: TGCGCCAGCAGCTTCATGCCTCGGCGGGGGGGCCGTCAAGAGACCCAGTACTTC; CDR3 protein: CASSFMPRRGGRQETQYF
clone size: .; J gene: TRBJ2-7; D gene: TRBD2; V gene: TRBV4-1; CDR3 DNA: TGCGCCAGCAGCCAAGTTACTCGGTATAGCGGGAGGGATTACGAGCAGTACTTC; CDR3 protein: CASSQVTRYSGRDYEQYF
clone size: .; J gene: TRBJ1-5; D gene: .; V gene: TRBV7-9; CDR3 DNA: TGTGCCAGCAGCCCGGCCCTGGGCCAGCCCCAGCATTTT; CDR3 protein: CASSPALGQPQHF
clone size: few; J gene: TRBJ2-1; D gene: .; V gene: TRBV6-4; CDR3 DNA: TGTGCCAGCAGTGACCAGGCCGCCACCCCCTACAATGAGCAGTTCTTC; CDR3 protein: CASSDQAATPYNEQFF
clone size: .; J gene: TRBJ1-6; D gene: .; V gene: TRBV7-9; CDR3 DNA: TGTGCCAGCAGCAGTCGGAGCGGGAGGAATTCACCCCTCCACTTT; CDR3 protein: CASSSRSGRNSPLHF